This T cell receptor (beta chain) was sequenced for a study of cytomegalovirus exposure and HLA in healthy donors. Study details: Unique TCRs numbering roughly 85 million, obtained from HLA-typed donors, made up an early data release.

This PCR relied on a set of 60 Vbeta primers and 13 Jbeta primers. The data were produced by immunoSEQ multiplex PCR, yet TCRdb's version contains in-frame clones alone and is incomplete. The data show fewer than 200,000 clones, with approximately 79% seen just once and about 1% held by the top ten. All the people who gave samples were healthy bone marrow donors. V was pared by 6 bases and J by 4 bases, with 5 bases of the junction left unmatched. In germline, CDR1 is MNHEY, CDR2 SMNVEV (reference sequence). CDR3 length: 14 residues. The chain carries TRBV27 and TRBJ1-1; 10 positions agree with TRBD1. This TCR was recovered from a woman aged 50 to 60 in good health and CMV-seropositive. The sequencing sample was made of PBMCs. CDR3 nucleotides: TGTGCCAGCAGAATCGGGACAGGGGCCACTGAAGCTTTCTTT. This gives the protein CASRIGTGATEAFF.